This TCR beta chain was recovered during a study of tumor and adjacent non-tumor tissue in lung cancer. In the study overall: On average, productive TCRbeta reads reached roughly 4 million per sample.

The template was RNA from unsorted bulk tissue. A modified ARM-PCR protocol with three rounds of nested PCR amplified TCRbeta. Each CDR3 protein gets one entry after TCRdb re-called the multiplex PCR reads with MiXCR. Of tens of thousands of distinct CDR3 sequences in the sample, 75% to 90% were seen once. The ends were cut back, 5 bases at V and 8 bases at J, with 6 bases in the middle. The CDR3 sequence is 11 residues long. CDR1 and CDR2 (germline): MNHNS, SASEGT. This TCR came from a woman between 50 and 59 years old with non-small cell lung cancer. Sequenced material: lung tumor tissue. The V and J genes are TRBV6-1 and TRBJ1-4; D remains ambiguous. CDR3 amino acids: CASSQLEKLFF. CDR3 DNA sequence: TGTGCCAGCAGTCAATTAGAAAAACTGTTTTTT.